These T cell receptor beta chains were read from a single sample in a study of cytomegalovirus exposure and HLA in healthy donors. TCRdb's copy holds only in-frame clones and misses some; the assay was immunoSEQ multiplex PCR. Of under 200,000 clones in the sample, around nine tenths were seen once. Sequences were obtained from PBMCs. The receptors here all came from a woman aged 25 to 39 in good health and CMV-seronegative. Each CDR3 is given with its conserved first and last residue. The D gene is left open where the match is weak. Clone size is given for some rows only: seen once, a few or many times, or a class if the clone is expanded.

v_call: TRBV7-8
j_call: TRBJ2-5
d_call: TRBD2
clone_size: -
cdr3_nt: TGTGCCAGCATCCGGCGGGGGGGCCAGGGGGAGACCCAGTACTTC
cdr3_aa: CASIRRGGQGETQYF

v_call: TRBV28
j_call: TRBJ2-7
d_call: TRBD1
clone_size: -
cdr3_nt: TGTGCCAGCACCTCCGGACAGGGAAACTACTACGAGCAGTACTTC
cdr3_aa: CASTSGQGNYYEQYF

v_call: TRBV5-1
j_call: TRBJ1-2
d_call: -
clone_size: once
cdr3_nt: TGCGCCAGCAGCTCCAGCCCAGGGGACTATGGCTACACCTTC
cdr3_aa: CASSSSPGDYGYTF

v_call: TRBV5-1
j_call: TRBJ2-5
d_call: TRBD2
clone_size: -
cdr3_nt: TGCGCCAGCAGCTTCTACCGGACTAGCGGGACGTACCAAGAGACCCAGTACTTC
cdr3_aa: CASSFYRTSGTYQETQYF

v_call: TRBV5-4
j_call: TRBJ1-5
d_call: -
clone_size: -
cdr3_nt: TGTGCCAGCAGCTTGGGCGGTAAAGATCAGCCCCAGCATTTT
cdr3_aa: CASSLGGKDQPQHF

v_call: TRBV7-2
j_call: TRBJ1-5
d_call: -
clone_size: -
cdr3_nt: TGTGCCAGCAGCCCCGACGGAGGTGGCAATCAGCCCCAGCATTTT
cdr3_aa: CASSPDGGGNQPQHF

v_call: TRBV5-1
j_call: TRBJ2-2
d_call: TRBD2
clone_size: -
cdr3_nt: TGCGCCAGCAGCGTGGATGGGACTAGCTTTAGTACCGGGGAGCTGTTTTTT
cdr3_aa: CASSVDGTSFSTGELFF

v_call: TRBV28
j_call: TRBJ1-1
d_call: -
clone_size: few
cdr3_nt: TGTGCCAGCAGTTTACCAGACAGGAACACTGAAGCTTTCTTT
cdr3_aa: CASSLPDRNTEAFF

v_call: TRBV28
j_call: TRBJ1-2
d_call: -
clone_size: -
cdr3_nt: TGTGCCAGCCGGTCGCTATATGGCTACACCTTC
cdr3_aa: CASRSLYGYTF

v_call: TRBV10-3
j_call: TRBJ1-6
d_call: TRBD1
clone_size: -
cdr3_nt: TGTGCCTCCCGGGACAGCTATAATTCACCCCTCCACTTT
cdr3_aa: CASRDSYNSPLHF